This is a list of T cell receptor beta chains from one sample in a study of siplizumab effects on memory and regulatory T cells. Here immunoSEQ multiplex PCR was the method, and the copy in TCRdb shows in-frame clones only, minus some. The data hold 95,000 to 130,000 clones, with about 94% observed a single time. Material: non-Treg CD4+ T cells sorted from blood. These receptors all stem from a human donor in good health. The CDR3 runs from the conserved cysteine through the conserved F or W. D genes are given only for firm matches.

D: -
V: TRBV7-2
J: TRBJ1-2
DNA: TGTGCCAGCAGCTTAGCGCTTCACCTAACTAACTATGGCTACACCTTC
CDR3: CASSLALHLTNYGYTF

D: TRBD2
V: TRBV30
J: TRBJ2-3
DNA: TGTGCCTGGAGCCGCGAAAGGACTAGCGGACTATCCACAGATACGCAGTATTTT
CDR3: CAWSRERTSGLSTDTQYF

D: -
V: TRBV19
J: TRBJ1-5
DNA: TGTGCCAGTAGTATAGTTATTGGGAATCAGCCCCAGCATTTT
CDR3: CASSIVIGNQPQHF

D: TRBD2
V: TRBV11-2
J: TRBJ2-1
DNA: TGTGCCAGCAGCTTAGCCGGGACTAGCGGGCCGTGGGAGCAGTTCTTC
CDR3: CASSLAGTSGPWEQFF

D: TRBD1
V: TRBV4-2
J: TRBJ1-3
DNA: TGTGCCAGCAGCAAAGGGACAGGGGAAGTCGGAAACACCATATATTTT
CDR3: CASSKGTGEVGNTIYF

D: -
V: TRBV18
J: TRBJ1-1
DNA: TGTGCCAGCTACGAATCCGCGGGCACTGAAGCTTTCTTT
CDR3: CASYESAGTEAFF

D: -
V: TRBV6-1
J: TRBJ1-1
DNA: TGTGCCAGCAGTGAATTGTCGTGGGCGGGTGAAGCTTTCTTT
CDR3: CASSELSWAGEAFF

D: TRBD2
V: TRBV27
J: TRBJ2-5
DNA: TGTGCCAGCAGTTTAGCTAGCGGGGCGCGGTCCCAGTACTTC
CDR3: CASSLASGARSQYF

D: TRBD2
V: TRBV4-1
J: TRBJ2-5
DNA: TGCGCCAGCAGCCCCTCCGGGCGGGGCGGGGGTGAGACCCAGTACTTC
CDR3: CASSPSGRGGGETQYF

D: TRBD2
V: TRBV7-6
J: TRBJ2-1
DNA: TGTGCCAGCAGCTTATCACTAGCGGGAGAAAGTGAGCAGTTCTTC
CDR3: CASSLSLAGESEQFF